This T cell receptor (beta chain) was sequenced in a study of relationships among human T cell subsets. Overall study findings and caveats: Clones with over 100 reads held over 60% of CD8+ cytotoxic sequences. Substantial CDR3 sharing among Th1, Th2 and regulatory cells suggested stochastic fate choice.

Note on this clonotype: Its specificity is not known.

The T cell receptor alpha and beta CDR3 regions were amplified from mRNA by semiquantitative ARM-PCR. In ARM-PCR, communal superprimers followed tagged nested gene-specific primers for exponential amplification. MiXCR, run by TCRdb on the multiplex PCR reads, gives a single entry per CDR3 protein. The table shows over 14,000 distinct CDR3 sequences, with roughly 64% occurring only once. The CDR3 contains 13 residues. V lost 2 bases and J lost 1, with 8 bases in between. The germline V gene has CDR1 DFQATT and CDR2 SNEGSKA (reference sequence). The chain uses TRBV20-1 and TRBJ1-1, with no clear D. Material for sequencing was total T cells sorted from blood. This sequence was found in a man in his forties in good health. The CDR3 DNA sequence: TGCAGTGCTAGACAGCCAAAGAACACTGAAGCTTTCTTT. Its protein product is CSARQPKNTEAFF.